The rows below give T cell receptor beta chains drawn from one sample of a study of T cell responses to AZD1222 COVID-19 vaccine. Here immunoSEQ multiplex PCR was the method, and the copy in TCRdb shows in-frame clones only, minus some. Here the sample spans some 140,000 clones, 90% to 95% being singletons. Sequences were derived from peripheral blood, sampled 28 days after the second AZD1222 dose. These receptors were collected from an adult who received the AZD1222 COVID-19 vaccine. Both conserved end residues are part of each CDR3. D genes are given only for firm matches. The listing skips clone size in some rows; elsewhere it reads once, few, many or a size class.

V: TRBV7-9; J: TRBJ2-3; size: .; D: TRBD2; CDR3: CASSPTPTSGSTDTQYF; DNA: TGTGCCAGCAGCCCGACGCCGACTAGCGGGAGCACAGATACGCAGTATTTT
V: TRBV6-5; J: TRBJ1-1; size: few; D: .; CDR3: CASRDHGGLNTEAFF; DNA: TGTGCCAGCAGGGACCACGGGGGACTGAACACTGAAGCTTTCTTT
V: TRBV5-1; J: TRBJ2-5; size: .; D: TRBD2; CDR3: CASSDPDGRETQYF; DNA: TGCGCCAGCAGCGATCCGGACGGGAGGGAGACCCAGTACTTC
V: TRBV2; J: TRBJ1-1; size: once; D: .; CDR3: CASKRDLDTEAFF; DNA: TGTGCCAGCAAAAGGGACTTAGACACTGAAGCTTTCTTT
V: TRBV19; J: TRBJ2-2; size: .; D: .; CDR3: CASSILGANTGELFF; DNA: TGTGCCAGTAGTATACTTGGCGCGAACACCGGGGAGCTGTTTTTT
V: TRBV4-1; J: TRBJ2-7; size: few; D: TRBD1; CDR3: CASSQGTGEYEQYF; DNA: TGCGCCAGCAGCCAAGGGACAGGGGAGTACGAGCAGTACTTC
V: TRBV28; J: TRBJ1-1; size: .; D: .; CDR3: CASSQHPLTGSWDTEAFF; DNA: TGTGCCAGCAGTCAACACCCGTTAACAGGGAGTTGGGACACTGAAGCTTTCTTT
V: TRBV6-2/TRBV6-3; J: TRBJ2-1; size: .; D: TRBD2; CDR3: CASSETSGSYNEQFF; DNA: TGTGCCAGCAGTGAGACTAGCGGCTCCTACAATGAGCAGTTCTTC
V: TRBV7-9; J: TRBJ2-7; size: few; D: .; CDR3: CASADVHEQYF; DNA: TGTGCCAGCGCAGATGTGCACGAGCAGTACTTC
V: TRBV9; J: TRBJ2-2; size: .; D: TRBD2; CDR3: CASSPPGLAGGPGGELFF; DNA: TGTGCCAGCAGCCCCCCGGGACTAGCGGGGGGGCCTGGCGGGGAGCTGTTTTTT
V: TRBV6-5; J: TRBJ2-7; size: .; D: TRBD1; CDR3: CASSYSYGQGVHEQYF; DNA: TGTGCCAGCAGTTACTCTTACGGGCAGGGGGTCCACGAGCAGTACTTC
V: TRBV5-1; J: TRBJ2-5; size: once; D: .; CDR3: CASSLAGWETQYF; DNA: TGCGCCAGCAGCTTGGCCGGATGGGAGACCCAGTACTTC
V: TRBV3-1/TRBV3-2; J: TRBJ1-2; size: once; D: TRBD1; CDR3: CASSLGQGIDGYTF; DNA: TGTGCCAGCAGTTTGGGACAGGGGATCGATGGCTACACCTTC
V: TRBV4-1; J: TRBJ1-5; size: .; D: .; CDR3: CASSQEGDRDLPQHF; DNA: TGCGCCAGCAGCCAAGAAGGGGACCGAGACTTGCCCCAGCATTTT
V: TRBV7-2; J: TRBJ1-1; size: .; D: .; CDR3: CASSYVNTEAFF; DNA: TGTGCCAGCAGCTATGTTAACACTGAAGCTTTCTTT
V: TRBV24-1; J: TRBJ2-1; size: .; D: .; CDR3: CATSDLGGEQFF; DNA: TGTGCCACCAGTGATTTGGGGGGTGAGCAGTTCTTC
V: TRBV27; J: TRBJ2-7; size: .; D: .; CDR3: CASSRVLRRAPYEQYF; DNA: TGTGCCAGCAGCCGGGTGCTCAGGCGAGCCCCTTACGAGCAGTACTTC
V: TRBV3-1/TRBV3-2; J: TRBJ1-3; size: .; D: .; CDR3: CASSFYGFSGNTIYF; DNA: TGTGCCAGCAGCTTTTATGGATTTTCTGGAAACACCATATATTTT
V: TRBV9; J: TRBJ2-2; size: .; D: .; CDR3: CASSPLTGMNTGELFF; DNA: TGTGCCAGCAGCCCATTGACGGGAATGAACACCGGGGAGCTGTTTTTT
V: TRBV5-1; J: TRBJ1-1; size: .; D: .; CDR3: CASSLEFGVGLTEAFF; DNA: TGCGCCAGCAGCTTGGAATTTGGGGTGGGGTTAACTGAAGCTTTCTTT
V: TRBV7-2; J: TRBJ1-3; size: .; D: .; CDR3: CASSPGGGNTIYF; DNA: TGTGCCAGCAGCCCGGGCGGTGGAAACACCATATATTTT
V: TRBV27; J: TRBJ2-7; size: .; D: .; CDR3: CASSLTPTYEQYF; DNA: TGTGCCAGCAGTTTAACACCTACCTACGAGCAGTACTTC
V: TRBV6-5; J: TRBJ2-1; size: .; D: .; CDR3: CASSYAPGVNEQFF; DNA: TGTGCCAGCAGTTACGCGCCGGGAGTAAATGAGCAGTTCTTC
V: TRBV5-1; J: TRBJ1-1; size: .; D: .; CDR3: CASSNRPLGQSMNTEAFF; DNA: TGCGCCAGCAGCAATCGTCCTCTCGGACAGAGCATGAACACTGAAGCTTTCTTT
V: TRBV7-9; J: TRBJ2-3; size: .; D: .; CDR3: CASSFGHGPGDTQYF; DNA: TGTGCCAGCAGCTTCGGACATGGGCCGGGAGATACGCAGTATTTT
V: TRBV7-9; J: TRBJ1-1; size: once; D: .; CDR3: CASSLDGHRPNTEAFF; DNA: TGTGCCAGCAGCTTAGATGGACACCGACCGAACACTGAAGCTTTCTTT
V: TRBV10-3; J: TRBJ1-5; size: once; D: .; CDR3: CAISDSGTGNQPQHF; DNA: TGTGCCATCAGTGATTCCGGGACGGGCAATCAGCCCCAGCATTTT
V: TRBV5-4; J: TRBJ1-6; size: .; D: .; CDR3: CASSPTGGYNSPLHF; DNA: TGTGCCAGCAGCCCCACGGGTGGCTATAATTCACCCCTCCACTTT
V: TRBV6-5; J: TRBJ2-5; size: .; D: TRBD1; CDR3: CASRPIGQGLETQYF; DNA: TGTGCCAGCAGACCGATAGGACAGGGGTTGGAGACCCAGTACTTC